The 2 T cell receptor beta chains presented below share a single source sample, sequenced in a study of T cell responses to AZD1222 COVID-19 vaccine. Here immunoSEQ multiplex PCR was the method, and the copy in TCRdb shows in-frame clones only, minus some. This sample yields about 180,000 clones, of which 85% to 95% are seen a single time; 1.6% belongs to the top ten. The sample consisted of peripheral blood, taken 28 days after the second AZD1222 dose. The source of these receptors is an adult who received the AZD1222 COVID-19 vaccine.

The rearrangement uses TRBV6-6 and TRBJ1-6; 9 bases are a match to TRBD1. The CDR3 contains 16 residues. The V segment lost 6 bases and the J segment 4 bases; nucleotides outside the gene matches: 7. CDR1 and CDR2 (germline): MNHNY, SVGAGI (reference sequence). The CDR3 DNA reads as TGTGCCAGCAGGTCACAGGGGGCGATGTATAATTCACCCCTCCACTTT. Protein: CASRSQGAMYNSPLHF.

The CDR3 is CASSVDRGNTEAFF. The CDR3 region has the DNA TGTGCCAGCAGTGTGGACAGGGGGAACACTGAAGCTTTCTTT. The chain recombines TRBV28 with TRBJ1-1, with 9 positions matching TRBD1. J was trimmed by 1 base and V by 5 bases; bases with no gene match: 2. This CDR3 has 14 residues. CDR1 and CDR2 from the germline V gene are MDHEN and SYDVKM.